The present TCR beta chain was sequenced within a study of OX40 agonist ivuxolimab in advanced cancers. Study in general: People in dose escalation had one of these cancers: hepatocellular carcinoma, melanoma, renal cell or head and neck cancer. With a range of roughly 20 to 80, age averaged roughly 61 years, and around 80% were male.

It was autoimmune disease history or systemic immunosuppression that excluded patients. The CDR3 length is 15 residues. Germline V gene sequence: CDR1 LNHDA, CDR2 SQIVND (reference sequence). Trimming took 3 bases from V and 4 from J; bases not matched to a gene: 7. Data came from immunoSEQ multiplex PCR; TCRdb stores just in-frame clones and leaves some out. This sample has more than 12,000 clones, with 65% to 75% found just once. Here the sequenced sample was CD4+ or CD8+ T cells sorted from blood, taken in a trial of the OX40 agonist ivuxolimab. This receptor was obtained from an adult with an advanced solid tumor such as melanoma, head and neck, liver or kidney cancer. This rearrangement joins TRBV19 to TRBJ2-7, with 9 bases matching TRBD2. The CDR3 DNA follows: TGTGCCAGTAGTATGGAGCTAGCGGGATCGTACGAGCAGTACTTC. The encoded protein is CASSMELAGSYEQYF.